Sequencing of this T cell receptor beta chain was carried out in a study of Graves' ophthalmopathy and Graves' hyperthyroidism. Whole-study results and caveats: Blood also carried most expanded thyroid clonotypes exceeding 0.001 frequency.

Amplification of TCR beta CDR3 regions used RNA transcripts. HTBI primers were used in a first-round RT-PCR, which preceded a second-round multiplex PCR. One entry per CDR3 protein results from TCRdb running MiXCR on the multiplex PCR reads. This table has some 400,000 distinct CDR3 sequences, around 19% appearing once. The PBMCs had their origin in 10 ml of fresh peripheral blood. The CDR3 has 14 amino acids. Germline V gene sequence: CDR1 SGHTA, CDR2 FQGNSA. V lost 5 bases and J lost 5; bases outside the gene matches: 3. This clonotype was detected ten times or more. Its antigen is currently unknown. The chain employs TRBV7-2 and TRBJ1-6; 7 bases map to TRBD1. The TCR comes from a woman aged 18-29 years with Graves' ophthalmopathy. Sequencing used peripheral blood. CDR3 DNA sequence: TGTGCCAGCAGCCCCCAGGGGGATAATTCACCCCTCCACTTT. Encoded protein: CASSPQGDNSPLHF.